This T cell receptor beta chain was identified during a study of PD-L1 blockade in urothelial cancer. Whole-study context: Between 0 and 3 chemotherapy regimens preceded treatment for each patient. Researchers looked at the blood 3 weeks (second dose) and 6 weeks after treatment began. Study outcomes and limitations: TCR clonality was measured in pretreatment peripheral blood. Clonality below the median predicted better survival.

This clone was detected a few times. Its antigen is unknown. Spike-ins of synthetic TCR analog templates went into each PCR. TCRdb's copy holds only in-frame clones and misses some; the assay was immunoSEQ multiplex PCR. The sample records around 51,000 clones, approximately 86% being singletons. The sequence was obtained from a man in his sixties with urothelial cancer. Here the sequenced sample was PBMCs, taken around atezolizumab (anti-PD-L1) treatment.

DNA of the CDR3: TGTGCCGCTGGGAGTTCACCCCTCCACTTT. Protein: CAAGSSPLHF. This chain uses TRBV6-5 with TRBJ1-6, with D unresolved. The V gene's germline CDR1 is MNHEY and CDR2 SVGAGI. CDR3 length: 10 amino acids. V was pared by 11 bases and J by 9 bases, with 8 bases between.